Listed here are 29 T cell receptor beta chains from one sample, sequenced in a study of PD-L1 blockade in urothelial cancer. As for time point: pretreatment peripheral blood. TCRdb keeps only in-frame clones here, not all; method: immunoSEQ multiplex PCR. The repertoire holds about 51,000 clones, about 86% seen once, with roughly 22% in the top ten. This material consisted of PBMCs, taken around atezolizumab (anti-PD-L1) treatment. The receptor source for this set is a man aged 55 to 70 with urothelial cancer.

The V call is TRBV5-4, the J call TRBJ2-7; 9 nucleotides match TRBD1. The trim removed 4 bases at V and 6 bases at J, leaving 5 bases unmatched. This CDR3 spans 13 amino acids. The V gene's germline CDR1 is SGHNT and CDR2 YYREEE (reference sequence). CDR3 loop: CASSLDRGLEQYF. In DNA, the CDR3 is TGTGCCAGCAGCCTGGACAGGGGTCTCGAGCAGTACTTC.

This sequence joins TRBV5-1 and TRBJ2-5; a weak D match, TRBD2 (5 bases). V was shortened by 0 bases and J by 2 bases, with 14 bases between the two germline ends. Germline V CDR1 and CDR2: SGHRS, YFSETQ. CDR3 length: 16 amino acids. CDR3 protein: CASSLAGSSGQETQYF. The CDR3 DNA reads TGCGCCAGCAGCTTGGCGGGATCTTCGGGACAAGAGACCCAGTACTTC.

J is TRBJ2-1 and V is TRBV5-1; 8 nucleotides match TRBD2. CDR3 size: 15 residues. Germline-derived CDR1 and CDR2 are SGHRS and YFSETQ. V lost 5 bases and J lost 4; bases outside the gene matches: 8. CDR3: CASSGKAGAYNEQFF. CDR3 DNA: TGCGCCAGCAGTGGCAAAGCGGGAGCATACAATGAGCAGTTCTTC.

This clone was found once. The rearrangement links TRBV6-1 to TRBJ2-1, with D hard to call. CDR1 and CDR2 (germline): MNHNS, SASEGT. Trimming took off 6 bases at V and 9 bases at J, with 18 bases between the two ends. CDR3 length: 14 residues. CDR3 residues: CASRAAKEIGEQFF. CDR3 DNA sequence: TGTGCCAGCAGAGCAGCGAAAGAAATAGGTGAGCAGTTCTTC.

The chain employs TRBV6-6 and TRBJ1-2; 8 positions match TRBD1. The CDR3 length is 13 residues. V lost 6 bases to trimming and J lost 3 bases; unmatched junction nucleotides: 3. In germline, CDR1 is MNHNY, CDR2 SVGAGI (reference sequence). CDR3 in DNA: TGTGCCAGCAGCCTGGACAGGGACTATGGCTACACCTTC. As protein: CASSLDRDYGYTF.

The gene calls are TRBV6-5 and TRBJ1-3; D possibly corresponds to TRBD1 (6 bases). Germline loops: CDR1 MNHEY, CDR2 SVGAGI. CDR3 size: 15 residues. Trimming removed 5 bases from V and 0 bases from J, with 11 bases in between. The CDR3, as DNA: TGTGCCAGCAGTCCTACAGGGAGCTCTGGAAACACCATATATTTT. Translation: CASSPTGSSGNTIYF.

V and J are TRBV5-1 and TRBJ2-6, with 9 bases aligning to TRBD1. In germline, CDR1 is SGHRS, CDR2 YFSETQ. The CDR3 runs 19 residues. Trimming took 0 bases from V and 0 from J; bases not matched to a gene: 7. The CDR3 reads CASSLEGQGLSSGANVLTF. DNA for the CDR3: TGCGCCAGCAGCTTGGAGGGACAGGGACTATCCTCTGGGGCCAACGTCCTGACTTTC.

CDR3 DNA sequence: TGCGCCAGCAGTGATGGACAGGGGGGGAGGGGGACCCAGTACTTC. Its protein is CASSDGQGGRGTQYF. The chain has TRBV10-2 and TRBJ2-5, with 10 bases that match TRBD1. The junction had 8 bases not matched to a gene; V was cut back by 3 bases and J by 7 bases. Germline CDR1 and CDR2: WSHSY and SAAADI. The CDR3 has 15 residues.

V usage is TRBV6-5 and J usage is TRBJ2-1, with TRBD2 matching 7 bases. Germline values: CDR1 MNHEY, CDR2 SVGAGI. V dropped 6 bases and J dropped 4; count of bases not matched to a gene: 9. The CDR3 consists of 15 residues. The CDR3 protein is CASSRGPGGYNEQFF. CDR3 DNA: TGTGCCAGCAGCCGAGGACCCGGGGGGTACAATGAGCAGTTCTTC.

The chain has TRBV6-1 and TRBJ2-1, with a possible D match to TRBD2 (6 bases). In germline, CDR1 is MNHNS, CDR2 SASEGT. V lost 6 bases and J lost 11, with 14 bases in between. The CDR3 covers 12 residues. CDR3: CASREGGRKQFF. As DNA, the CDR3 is TGTGCCAGCAGAGAGGGAGGTAGGAAGCAGTTCTTC.

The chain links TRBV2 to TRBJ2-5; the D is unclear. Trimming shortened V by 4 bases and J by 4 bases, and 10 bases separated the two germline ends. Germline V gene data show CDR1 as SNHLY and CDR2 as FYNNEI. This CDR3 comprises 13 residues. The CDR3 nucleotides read TGTGCCAGCAGTGTCGGAGATCGAGAGACCCAGTACTTC. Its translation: CASSVGDRETQYF.

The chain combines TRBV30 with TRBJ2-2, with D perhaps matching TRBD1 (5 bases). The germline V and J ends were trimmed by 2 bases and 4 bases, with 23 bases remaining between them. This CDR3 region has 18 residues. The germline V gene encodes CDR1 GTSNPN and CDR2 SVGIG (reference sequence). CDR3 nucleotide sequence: TGTGCCTGGAGTCACCCCATGGGGCGAGCAGGCGGCACCGGGGAGCTGTTTTTT. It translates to CAWSHPMGRAGGTGELFF. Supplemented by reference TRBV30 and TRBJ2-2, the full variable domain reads SQTIHQWPATLVQPVGSPLSLECTVEGTSNPNLYWYRQAAGRGLQLLFYSVGIGQISSEVPQNLSASRPQDRQFILSSKKLLLSDSGFYLCAWSHPMGRAGGTGELFFGEGSRLTVL.

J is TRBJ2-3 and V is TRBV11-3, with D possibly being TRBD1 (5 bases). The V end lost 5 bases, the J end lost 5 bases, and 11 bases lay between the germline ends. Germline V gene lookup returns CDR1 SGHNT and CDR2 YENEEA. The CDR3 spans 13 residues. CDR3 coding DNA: TGTGCCAGCAGCGGACAAGGTGGAGATACGCAGTATTTT. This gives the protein CASSGQGGDTQYF.

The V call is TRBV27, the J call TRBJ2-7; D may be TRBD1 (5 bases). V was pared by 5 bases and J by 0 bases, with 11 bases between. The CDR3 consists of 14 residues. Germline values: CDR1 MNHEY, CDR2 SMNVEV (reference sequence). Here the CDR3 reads CASSADIFSYEQYF. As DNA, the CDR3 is TGTGCCAGCAGTGCGGACATATTCTCCTACGAGCAGTACTTC.

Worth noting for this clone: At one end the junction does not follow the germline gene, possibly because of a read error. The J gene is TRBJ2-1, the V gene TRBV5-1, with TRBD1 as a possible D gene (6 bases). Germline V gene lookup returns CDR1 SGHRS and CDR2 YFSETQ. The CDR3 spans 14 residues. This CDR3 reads CASSADRSGNEQFF. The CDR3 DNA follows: TGTGCCAGCAGCGCGGACAGAAGCGGCAATGAGCAGTTCTTC.

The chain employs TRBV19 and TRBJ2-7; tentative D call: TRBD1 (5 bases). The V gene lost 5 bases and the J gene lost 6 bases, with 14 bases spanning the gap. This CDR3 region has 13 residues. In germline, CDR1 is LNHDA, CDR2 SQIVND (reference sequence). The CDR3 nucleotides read TGTGCCAGTAGTCTTGGCAGGGTAACCGAGCAGTACTTC. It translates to CASSLGRVTEQYF.

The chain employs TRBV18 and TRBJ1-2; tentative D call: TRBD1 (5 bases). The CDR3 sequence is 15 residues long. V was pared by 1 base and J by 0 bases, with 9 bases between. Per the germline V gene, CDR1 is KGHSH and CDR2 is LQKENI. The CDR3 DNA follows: TGTGCCAGCTCACCACGCGGGGGGACTAACTATGGCTACACCTTC. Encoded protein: CASSPRGGTNYGYTF.

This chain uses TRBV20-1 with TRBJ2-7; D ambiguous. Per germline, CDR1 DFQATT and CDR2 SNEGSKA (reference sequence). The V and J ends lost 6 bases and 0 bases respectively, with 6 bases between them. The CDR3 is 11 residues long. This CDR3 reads CSALSSYEQYF. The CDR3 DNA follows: TGCAGTGCCCTGAGCTCCTACGAGCAGTACTTC.

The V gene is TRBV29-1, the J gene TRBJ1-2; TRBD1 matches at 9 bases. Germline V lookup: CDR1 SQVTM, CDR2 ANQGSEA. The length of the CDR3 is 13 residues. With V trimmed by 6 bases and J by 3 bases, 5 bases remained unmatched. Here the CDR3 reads CSVGTGLDYGYTF. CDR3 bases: TGCAGCGTGGGGACAGGGCTGGACTATGGCTACACCTTC.

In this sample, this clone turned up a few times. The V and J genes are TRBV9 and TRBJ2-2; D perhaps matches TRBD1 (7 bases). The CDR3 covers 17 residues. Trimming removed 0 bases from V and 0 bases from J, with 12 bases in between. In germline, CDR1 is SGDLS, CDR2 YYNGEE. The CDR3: CASSVAGGTANTGELFF. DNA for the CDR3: TGTGCCAGCAGCGTAGCAGGCGGGACAGCGAACACCGGGGAGCTGTTTTTT.

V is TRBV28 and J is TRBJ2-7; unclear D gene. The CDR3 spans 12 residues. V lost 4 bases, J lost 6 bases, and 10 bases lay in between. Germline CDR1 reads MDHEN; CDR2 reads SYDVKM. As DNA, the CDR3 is TGTGCCAGCAGTTCCCAGGCCCCCGAGCAGTACTTC. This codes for CASSSQAPEQYF.

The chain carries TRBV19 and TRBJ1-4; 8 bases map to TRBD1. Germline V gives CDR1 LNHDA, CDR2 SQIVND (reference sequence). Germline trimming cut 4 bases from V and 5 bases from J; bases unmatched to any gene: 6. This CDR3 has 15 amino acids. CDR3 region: CASSTKDRVNEKLFF. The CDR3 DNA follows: TGTGCCAGTAGTACAAAGGACAGGGTGAATGAAAAACTGTTTTTT.

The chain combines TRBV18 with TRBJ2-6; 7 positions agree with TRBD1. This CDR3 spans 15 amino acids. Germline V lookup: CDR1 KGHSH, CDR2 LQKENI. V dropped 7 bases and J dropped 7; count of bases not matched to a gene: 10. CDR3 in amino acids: CASFLTGSIANVLTF. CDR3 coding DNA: TGTGCCAGCTTCCTGACAGGGTCAATTGCCAACGTCCTGACTTTC.

The CDR3 DNA is TGTGCCAGCAGCTCCCAGATCGACAGGGGCAATCAGCCCCAGCATTTT. This translates into CASSSQIDRGNQPQHF. The rearrangement links TRBV27 to TRBJ1-5; the match to TRBD1 covers 7 bases. Germline CDR1 is MNHEY and CDR2 is SMNVEV (reference sequence). This CDR3 has 16 amino acids. V lost 6 bases, J lost 2 bases, and 10 bases stayed unmatched.

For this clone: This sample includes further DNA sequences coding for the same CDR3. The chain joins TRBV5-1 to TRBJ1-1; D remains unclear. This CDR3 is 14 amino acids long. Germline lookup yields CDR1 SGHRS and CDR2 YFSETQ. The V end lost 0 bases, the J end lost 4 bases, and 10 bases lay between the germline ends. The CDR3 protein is CASSLAGGGTEAFF. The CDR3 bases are TGCGCCAGCAGCTTGGCCGGTGGAGGCACTGAAGCTTTCTTT.

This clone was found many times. CDR3 in DNA: TGTGCCAGCAGCTTAAGGGGGACTAATGAAAAACTGTTTTTT. Translating it yields CASSLRGTNEKLFF. V usage is TRBV7-9 and J usage is TRBJ1-4, with D maybe TRBD1 (6 bases). CDR1 is SEHNR and CDR2 is FQNEAQ in the germline V gene (reference sequence). This CDR3 spans 14 amino acids. V was clipped by 2 bases and J by 2 bases, with 6 bases between them.

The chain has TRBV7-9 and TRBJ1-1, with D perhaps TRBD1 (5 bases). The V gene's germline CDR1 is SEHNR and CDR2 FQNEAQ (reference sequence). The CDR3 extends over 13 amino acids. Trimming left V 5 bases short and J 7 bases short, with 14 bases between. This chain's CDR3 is CASSLGLAVEAFF. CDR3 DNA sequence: TGTGCCAGCAGCCTGGGACTGGCAGTTGAAGCTTTCTTT.

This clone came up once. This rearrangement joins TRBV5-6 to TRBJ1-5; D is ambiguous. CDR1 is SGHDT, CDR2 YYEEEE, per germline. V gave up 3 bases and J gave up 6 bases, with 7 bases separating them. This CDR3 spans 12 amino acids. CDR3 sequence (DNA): TGTGCCAGCAGCTGGGGAGGTCAGCCCCAGCATTTT. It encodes CASSWGGQPQHF.

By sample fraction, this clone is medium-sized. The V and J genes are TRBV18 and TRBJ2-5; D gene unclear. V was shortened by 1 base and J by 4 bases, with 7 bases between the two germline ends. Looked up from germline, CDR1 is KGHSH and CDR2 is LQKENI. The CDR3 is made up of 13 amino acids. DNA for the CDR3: TGTGCCAGCTCACCACTGACGGGAGAGACCCAGTACTTC. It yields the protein CASSPLTGETQYF.